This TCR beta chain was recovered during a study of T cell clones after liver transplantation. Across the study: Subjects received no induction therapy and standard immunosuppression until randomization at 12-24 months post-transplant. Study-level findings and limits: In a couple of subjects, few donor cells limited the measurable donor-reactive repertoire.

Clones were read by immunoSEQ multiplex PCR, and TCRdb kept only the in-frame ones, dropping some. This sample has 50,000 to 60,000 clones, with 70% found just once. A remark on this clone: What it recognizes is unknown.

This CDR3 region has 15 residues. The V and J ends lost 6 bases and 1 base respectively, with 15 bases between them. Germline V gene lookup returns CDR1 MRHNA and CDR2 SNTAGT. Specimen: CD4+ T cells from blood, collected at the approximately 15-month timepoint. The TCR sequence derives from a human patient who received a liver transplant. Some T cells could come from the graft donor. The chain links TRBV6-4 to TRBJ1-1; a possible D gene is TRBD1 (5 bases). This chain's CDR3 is CASRPGQTPNTEAFF. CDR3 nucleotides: TGTGCCAGCAGGCCGGGGCAAACCCCGAACACTGAAGCTTTCTTT.